The 4 T cell receptor beta chains below come from one sample, sequenced in a study of a mutant IDH1 vaccine in newly diagnosed glioma. Some clones are missing from TCRdb's copy, which holds only in-frame ones; the method was immunoSEQ multiplex PCR. The table includes roughly 54,000 clones, about 86% detected once. The antigens for these receptors are not known. Time point noted: week 5, during vaccination. What each vaccine dose contained was 300 ug of mutant IDH1 20-mer peptide, accompanied by topical imiquimod. The sample consisted of PBMCs, taken from a glioma patient whose treatment included an IDH1 peptide vaccine. All receptors derive from a young man with glioma.

The chain combines TRBV12-5 with TRBJ2-3; 8 bases align to TRBD1. V shed 7 bases, J shed 0 bases, and the junction held 21 bases outside the gene matches. The CDR3 has 20 residues. CDR1 and CDR2 from the germline V gene are LGHNT and FRNRAP. In DNA form, the CDR3 reads TGTGCTAGTGATCTCATCGGACAGGGCTACCGCTCTTTTAGCACAGATACGCAGTATTTT. Translating it yields CASDLIGQGYRSFSTDTQYF.

The V call is TRBV7-8, the J call TRBJ2-3; perhaps D is TRBD1 or TRBD2 (5 bases each). Trimming removed 5 bases at V and 4 bases at J, with 13 bases between. The CDR3 is made up of 14 amino acids. Germline V gene data show CDR1 as SGHVS and CDR2 as FQNEAQ. The CDR3 loop reads CASSPPGPADTQYF. The CDR3 bases are TGTGCCAGCAGCCCCCCGGGGCCAGCAGATACGCAGTATTTT. Using reference TRBV7-8 and TRBJ2-3 for the parts outside the CDR3, the full variable domain is GAGVSQSPRYKVAKRGQDVALRCDPISGHVSLFWYQQALGQGPEFLTYFQNEAQLDKSGLPSDRFFAERPEGSVSTLKIQRTQQEDSAVYLCASSPPGPADTQYFGPGTRLTVL.

The V gene is TRBV4-1, the J gene TRBJ2-7; D may correspond to TRBD1 or TRBD2 (5 bases each). The CDR3 spans 15 residues. CDR1 MGHRA and CDR2 YSYEKL come from the germline V gene. The ends were cut back, 1 base at V and 3 bases at J, with 13 bases in the middle. The CDR3: CASSQGGRRYYEQYF. The DNA of the CDR3 is TGCGCCAGCAGCCAAGGGGGACGGCGCTACTACGAGCAGTACTTC.

The chain recombines TRBV30 with TRBJ2-7, with D possibly being TRBD2 (5 bases). This CDR3 has 11 residues. Germline CDR1 reads GTSNPN; CDR2 reads SVGIG (reference sequence). With 8 bases removed from V and 3 bases from J, the gap between germline ends came to 11 bases. The CDR3 here is CARGSVYEQYF. CDR3 bases: TGTGCCCGAGGGTCAGTCTACGAGCAGTACTTC.